The rows below give T cell receptor beta chains drawn from one sample of a study of T cell changes during pregnancy in multiple sclerosis. Only in-frame clones appear in the TCRdb table, and some are missing; sequencing was by immunoSEQ multiplex PCR. The repertoire holds about 73,000 clones, with about nine tenths as singletons. The sample here was peripheral blood, taken after pregnancy. These receptors all come from a female donor in good health, enrolled as a control in a pregnancy study. Both conserved end residues are part of each CDR3. A D gene is named only where the DNA matches it firmly. Only some rows state a clone size, as once, few, many or a class for expanded clones.

>.|TRBV10-3|TRBJ1-4|.
CATREQTVEKLFF
TGTGCCACCAGGGAACAGACGGTTGAAAAACTGTTTTTT
>.|TRBV4-3|TRBJ1-5|TRBD1
CASSQDRGRRQPQHF
TGCGCCAGCAGCCAGGACAGGGGGCGTCGTCAGCCCCAGCATTTT
>.|TRBV7-2|TRBJ2-3|.
CASSLGLGGGTNTDTQYF
TGTGCCAGCAGCTTAGGGTTGGGGGGAGGGACAAACACAGATACGCAGTATTTT
>.|TRBV5-1|TRBJ2-5|.
CASSLSLGSQETQYF
TGCGCCAGCAGCCTTTCCCTTGGGAGCCAAGAGACCCAGTACTTC
>.|TRBV5-1|TRBJ2-2|TRBD2
CASSLWLAANTGELFF
TGCGCCAGCAGCTTGTGGCTAGCGGCCAACACCGGGGAGCTGTTTTTT
>once|TRBV9|TRBJ2-1|.
CASSAGIDEQFF
TGTGCCAGCAGCGCAGGGATCGACGAGCAGTTCTTC
>.|TRBV15|TRBJ1-5|.
CATSRENIPQPQHF
TGTGCCACCAGCAGAGAGAACATCCCGCAGCCCCAGCATTTT
>.|TRBV7-9|TRBJ2-1|TRBD2
CASPGLAGETSFNEQFF
TGTGCCAGTCCGGGACTAGCGGGAGAAACATCATTCAATGAGCAGTTCTTC
>.|TRBV5-4|TRBJ2-5|TRBD1
CASSPGQLQETQYF
TGTGCCAGCAGCCCGGGACAGCTCCAAGAGACCCAGTACTTC
>.|TRBV12-5|TRBJ1-5|TRBD1
CASGLVPTTGSNQPQHF
TGTGCTAGTGGTTTGGTACCGACGACAGGGAGCAATCAGCCCCAGCATTTT
>.|TRBV7-9|TRBJ2-5|TRBD1
CASSLQDRDVGTQYF
TGTGCCAGCAGCCTCCAAGACAGGGATGTCGGGACCCAGTACTTC
>.|TRBV27|TRBJ1-1|.
CASSFVGTEAFF
TGTGCCAGCAGTTTTGTCGGGACTGAAGCTTTCTTT
>.|TRBV7-8|TRBJ2-3|.
CASSFRSPDTQYF
TGTGCCAGCAGCTTCAGATCCCCAGATACGCAGTATTTT
>.|TRBV2|TRBJ2-7|TRBD1
CASSDSDRGPTYEQYF
TGTGCCAGCAGTGACTCGGACAGGGGTCCCACCTACGAGCAGTACTTC
>.|TRBV7-2|TRBJ1-1|.
CASSLRPGNTEAFF
TGTGCCAGCAGCCTTAGACCGGGGAACACTGAAGCTTTCTTT
>.|TRBV5-4|TRBJ2-2|TRBD2
CASSLGSGTNTGELFF
TGTGCCAGCAGCTTGGGGAGCGGGACGAACACCGGGGAGCTGTTTTTT
>.|TRBV5-6|TRBJ2-1|.
CASSFPTGSYNEQFF
TGTGCCAGCAGCTTCCCGACTGGCTCCTACAATGAGCAGTTCTTC
>.|TRBV18|TRBJ2-3|.
CASSPRALRADTQYF
TGTGCCAGCTCACCAAGGGCCCTGAGGGCAGATACGCAGTATTTT
>.|TRBV11-3|TRBJ2-1|TRBD2
CASSLDSPSGYYNEQFF
TGTGCCAGCAGCTTAGATAGTCCTAGCGGGTATTACAATGAGCAGTTCTTC
>.|TRBV15|TRBJ1-1|.
CATSRVGWGDTEAFF
TGTGCCACCAGCAGAGTAGGATGGGGGGACACTGAAGCTTTCTTT
>.|TRBV5-1|TRBJ2-2|.
CASSHPPNTGELFF
TGCGCCAGCAGCCATCCCCCGAACACCGGGGAGCTGTTTTTT
>.|TRBV7-2|TRBJ2-7|.
CASSAMRGQSKLHEQYF
TGTGCCAGCAGCGCAATGCGGGGACAGTCCAAGCTCCACGAGCAGTACTTC
>.|TRBV27|TRBJ2-1|TRBD2
CASSWTSGWNEQFF
TGTGCCAGCAGTTGGACTAGCGGATGGAATGAGCAGTTCTTC
>.|TRBV5-1|TRBJ2-1|TRBD1
CASSFAGTGVNEQFF
TGCGCCAGCAGCTTCGCCGGGACAGGGGTCAATGAGCAGTTCTTC
>few|TRBV11-2|TRBJ2-2|TRBD1
CASSLSNRDRFTGELFF
TGTGCCAGCAGCCTCTCCAACCGGGACAGGTTCACCGGGGAGCTGTTTTTT